Sequencing of this T cell receptor beta chain was carried out in a study of blood T cell repertoires in COVID-19. CDR1 is SEHNR, CDR2 FQNEAQ, per germline (reference sequence). This CDR3 contains 15 residues. Trimming took 4 bases from V and 5 from J; bases not matched to a gene: 10. The table came from immunoSEQ multiplex PCR; TCRdb's copy has only in-frame clones and leaves some out. The sample comprises about 280,000 clones, approximately 90% of which are singletons, and under 7% rests with the top ten. Assignment of participants to cohorts was predicated upon participant-reported clinical history. Symptom resolution, clearance, or two negative PCRs marked the recovered donors of Cohort 3.

V is TRBV7-9 and J is TRBJ1-2, with TRBD1 matching 7 bases. Sequencing input: PBMCs or T cells enriched from blood (not recorded which). The TCR originated in a woman between 35 and 50 years old who had recovered from COVID-19. CDR3 nucleotides: TGTGCCAGCAGCTCCGGGACAGTAACTCCGTATGGCTACACCTTC. Its translation is CASSSGTVTPYGYTF.